This T cell receptor beta chain was found in a study of Graves' ophthalmopathy and Graves' hyperthyroidism. RNA served as the template for amplifying TCR beta CDR3 regions. RT-PCR with HTBI primers came first, then second-round multiplex PCR. TCRdb ran MiXCR on the multiplex PCR reads and lists one entry per CDR3 protein. The repertoire holds around 660,000 distinct CDR3 sequences, with over 40% as singletons. Trimming took 10 bases from V and 5 from J, leaving 17 bases between them. Germline assignment: CDR1 ENHRY and CDR2 SYGVKD. The CDR3 is 14 amino acids. The TCR sequence derives from an adult man with Graves' ophthalmopathy. V is TRBV10-3 and J is TRBJ2-2; D may correspond to TRBD1 or TRBD2 (5 bases each). The sequenced sample was peripheral blood. This chain's CDR3 is CASTRIWGTGELFF. CDR3 in DNA: TGTGCCAGCACGAGGATTTGGGGGACCGGGGAGCTGTTTTTT.